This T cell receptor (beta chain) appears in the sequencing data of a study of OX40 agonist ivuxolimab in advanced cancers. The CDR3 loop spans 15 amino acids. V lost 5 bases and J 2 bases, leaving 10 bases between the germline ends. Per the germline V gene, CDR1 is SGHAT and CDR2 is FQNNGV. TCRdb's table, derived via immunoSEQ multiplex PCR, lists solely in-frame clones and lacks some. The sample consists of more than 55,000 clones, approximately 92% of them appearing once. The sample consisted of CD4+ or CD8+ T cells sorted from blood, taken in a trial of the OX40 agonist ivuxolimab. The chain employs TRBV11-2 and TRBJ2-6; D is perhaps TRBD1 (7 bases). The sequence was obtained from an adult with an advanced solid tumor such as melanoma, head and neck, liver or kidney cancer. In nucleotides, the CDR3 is TGTGCCAGCAGCACCAGGGGGGCTGGGGCCAACGTCCTGACTTTC. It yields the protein CASSTRGAGANVLTF.